Each of the 21 T cell receptor beta chains below was sequenced from the same sample in a study of Graves' ophthalmopathy and Graves' hyperthyroidism (dated by TCRdb to the late 2010s). The sample was run on an Illumina HiSeq 2000. For repertoire sequencing, TCR beta CDR3 regions were amplified from RNA transcripts. The first round was an RT-PCR using HTBI primers with the Qiagen OneStep RT-PCR kit, and this first round was followed by a second-round multiplex PCR, then size selection and purification. The public reads were run again by TCRdb, first through fastp at Q25 and then through MiXCR, and only productive beta chains were kept. Entries that share a CDR3 protein sequence are merged under the most common genes and DNA. A total of about 220,000 distinct CDR3 sequences appear in this sample, roughly 21% of them only once. The top ten clonotypes cover roughly 45% of the sample. Sequencing was performed on peripheral blood. The origin of the receptors is a woman in her forties or fifties with Graves' ophthalmopathy. Donor details come from another sample of the same person, matched by shared clones.

This chain uses TRBV28 with TRBJ1-1; D remains ambiguous. CDR1 is MDHEN and CDR2 is SYDVKM in the germline V gene. The length of the CDR3 is 16 residues. V dropped 9 bases and J dropped 0 bases, with 20 bases sitting between them. DNA for the CDR3: TGTGCCAGTGTTCCCCCGGGCACCCTGCTGAACACTGAAGCTTTCTTT. The encoded protein is CASVPPGTLLNTEAFF.

V and J are TRBV29-1 and TRBJ1-1; 8 bases are shared with TRBD1. V was pared by 5 bases and J by 4 bases, with 6 bases of the junction left unmatched. Per the germline V gene, CDR1 is SQVTM and CDR2 is ANQGSEA. The CDR3 extends over 13 amino acids. The DNA of the CDR3 is TGCAGCGTTCAGACAGGGGCAGGCACTGAAGCTTTCTTT. Protein product: CSVQTGAGTEAFF.

The V gene is TRBV6-2 or TRBV6-3, the J gene TRBJ2-5; no clear D. This CDR3 has 15 residues. The V gene lost 1 base and the J gene lost 2 bases, with 11 bases spanning the gap. In germline, CDR1 is MNHEY, CDR2 SVGEGT. CDR3 amino acids: CASSYFPDGQETQYF. The DNA of the CDR3 is TGTGCCAGCAGTTACTTCCCCGACGGGCAAGAGACCCAGTACTTC.

This clonotype was seen many times. The chain employs TRBV3-1 and TRBJ2-7; D call uncertain. This CDR3 has 11 residues. The ends were cut back, 0 bases at V and 7 bases at J, with 4 bases in the middle. The germline CDR1 and CDR2 sequences are LGHDT and YNNKEL (reference sequence). The CDR3 reads CASSQDGEQYF. CDR3 coding DNA: TGTGCCAGCAGCCAAGATGGAGAGCAGTACTTC.

This clonotype occurred many times. The chain joins TRBV20-1 to TRBJ2-7, with 7 positions matching TRBD1. This CDR3 is 15 amino acids long. Germline CDR1 is DFQATT and CDR2 is SNEGSKA (reference sequence). J lost 2 bases, V lost 6 bases, and 13 bases had no gene match. The CDR3 nucleotides are TGCAGTGCAATAAATCCGGGACAGAACGCCTACGAGCAGTACTTC. Translation: CSAINPGQNAYEQYF.

This clonotype was counted between two and nine times. The chain recombines TRBV4-1 with TRBJ2-7, with 10 bases fitting TRBD2. The germline V gene encodes CDR1 MGHRA and CDR2 YSYEKL. V lost 0 bases and J lost 4; bases outside the gene matches: 15. This CDR3 has 19 amino acids. The CDR3 is CASSQERASGSGSRYEQYF. In DNA, the CDR3 is TGCGCCAGCAGCCAAGAACGGGCTAGCGGGAGTGGGTCTCGGTACGAGCAGTACTTC.

This clonotype appeared many times. The chain joins TRBV27 to TRBJ1-1, with TRBD1 identical over 7 bases. Germline V CDR1 and CDR2: MNHEY, SMNVEV (reference sequence). V lost 2 bases, J lost 0 bases, and 9 bases stayed unmatched. The CDR3 has 17 residues. The CDR3 protein is CASSLRDSLEMNTEAFF. The CDR3 nucleotides read TGTGCCAGCAGTTTACGGGACAGCCTTGAGATGAACACTGAAGCTTTCTTT.

This clonotype was detected ten times or more. The J gene is TRBJ1-2, the V gene TRBV6-1, with 9 bases lining up with TRBD1. CDR1 and CDR2 (germline): MNHNS, SASEGT. V was pared by 7 bases and J by 4 bases, with 7 bases of the junction left unmatched. This CDR3 is built from 14 residues. CDR3 bases: TGTGCCAGCACCCGGACAGGGGACTCCTATGGCTACACCTTC. This codes for CASTRTGDSYGYTF.

This clonotype was observed at least ten times. The chain recombines TRBV7-9 with TRBJ2-7; 11 nucleotides line up with TRBD2. V dropped 5 bases and J dropped 3; count of bases not matched to a gene: 9. Germline loops: CDR1 SEHNR, CDR2 FQNEAQ (reference sequence). There are 16 residues in the CDR3. Here the CDR3 DNA reads TGTGCCAGCAGCACCCAGACTAGCGGGGCTATCTACGAGCAGTACTTC. Translated: CASSTQTSGAIYEQYF.

This clonotype came up many times. This rearrangement joins TRBV12-3 or TRBV12-4 to TRBJ2-7, with D possibly TRBD2 on 5 matching bases. This CDR3 comprises 14 residues. Trimming cost V 5 bases and J 5 bases, with 16 bases left between them. The CDR3 coding sequence is TGTGCCAGCAGTCCGGACTCTGCTCGGAACGAGCAGTACTTC. Its translation is CASSPDSARNEQYF.

CDR3 in amino acids: CASSFHRGQGARDTEAFF. For the CDR3, the DNA is TGTGCCAGCAGCTTCCACAGGGGACAGGGGGCGCGGGACACTGAAGCTTTCTTT. This sequence joins TRBV11-1 and TRBJ1-1, with 12 bases that match TRBD1. The CDR3 is 18 amino acids. Germline V gives CDR1 SGHAT, CDR2 FQDESV (reference sequence). Trimming cost V 3 bases and J 3 bases; bases outside gene matches: 11.

This clonotype was seen ten or more times. V gene TRBV11-2 combines with J gene TRBJ1-1; D gene uncertain. The CDR3 runs to 14 residues. CDR1 is SGHAT, CDR2 FQNNGV, per germline. V was trimmed by 5 bases and J by 11 bases, leaving 21 bases between them. The CDR3 DNA is TGTGCCAGCAGCCCATGGGCGGCCGAGAGGGTTGCTTTCTTT. It translates to CASSPWAAERVAFF.

This clonotype was seen a handful of times. The chain is built from TRBV5-1 and TRBJ2-5; D is tentatively TRBD1 or TRBD2 (5 bases each). This CDR3 is 15 amino acids long. V was clipped by 0 bases and J by 2 bases, with 11 bases between them. Germline V gene lookup returns CDR1 SGHRS and CDR2 YFSETQ. The CDR3 protein is CASSLEGTKQETQYF. The CDR3 DNA reads TGCGCCAGCAGCTTGGAAGGGACCAAACAAGAGACCCAGTACTTC.

This clonotype was counted many times. The V gene is TRBV2, the J gene TRBJ2-7; 10 bases are a match to TRBD2. With 8 bases clipped from V and 2 bases from J, the junction kept 9 bases outside the gene matches. Germline lookup yields CDR1 SNHLY and CDR2 FYNNEI. The CDR3 is made up of 15 amino acids. CDR3 protein: CASSSGTSVTYEQYF. CDR3 DNA: TGTGCCAGCTCCTCCGGGACTAGCGTAACCTACGAGCAGTACTTC.

This clonotype was observed a few times. The chain joins TRBV7-9 to TRBJ2-6; D perhaps matches TRBD1 (5 bases). The CDR3 loop spans 15 amino acids. The V gene lost 5 bases and the J gene lost 2 bases, with 10 bases spanning the gap. Germline V CDR1 and CDR2: SEHNR, FQNEAQ (reference sequence). CDR3 nucleotides: TGTGCCAGCAGCCCAGGGTACGCTGGGGCCAACGTCCTGACTTTC. Its translation: CASSPGYAGANVLTF. Combining the CDR3 with reference TRBV7-9 and TRBJ2-6 gives the whole variable domain DTGVSQNPRHKITKRGQNVTFRCDPISEHNRLYWYRQTLGQGPEFLTYFQNEAQLEKSRLLSDRFSAERPKGSFSTLEIQRTEQGDSAMYLCASSPGYAGANVLTFGAGSRLTVL.

This clonotype was found once. The chain recombines TRBV28 with TRBJ1-2, with 9 bases lining up with TRBD1. The junction had 6 bases not matched to a gene; V was cut back by 3 bases and J by 7 bases. CDR1 and CDR2 (germline): MDHEN, SYDVKM. The CDR3 has 14 amino acids. The CDR3 DNA reads as TGTGCCAGCAGTTTCCCGACAGGGGGTATTGGCTACACCTTC. It yields the protein CASSFPTGGIGYTF.

This clonotype appeared a few times. The chain recombines TRBV19 with TRBJ2-3, with a tentative D call TRBD1 (6 bases). Looked up from germline, CDR1 is LNHDA and CDR2 is SQIVND (reference sequence). The CDR3 totals 13 residues. Trimming took 8 bases from V and 2 from J, leaving 11 bases between them. The DNA for the CDR3 is TGTGCCAGTTGTCGGGACAACACAGATACGCAGTATTTT. Protein: CASCRDNTDTQYF.

A few counts support this clonotype. The rearrangement uses TRBV6-1 and TRBJ1-1; weak D call: TRBD1 (5 bases). There are 13 residues in the CDR3. Germline lookup yields CDR1 MNHNS and CDR2 SASEGT. V was cut by 6 bases and J by 0 bases, with 8 bases left in between. The CDR3 protein is CASRGTMNTEAFF. The CDR3 region has the DNA TGTGCCAGCAGGGGGACCATGAACACTGAAGCTTTCTTT.

This clonotype was seen repeatedly, ten times or more. V gene TRBV5-1 combines with J gene TRBJ2-2; D ambiguous. The length of the CDR3 is 13 residues. V was cut by 4 bases and J by 0 bases, with 4 bases left in between. Looked up from germline, CDR1 is SGHRS and CDR2 is YFSETQ. The CDR3 loop reads CASSDPNTGELFF. The CDR3 nucleotides read TGCGCCAGCAGCGATCCGAACACCGGGGAGCTGTTTTTT. Supplemented by reference TRBV5-1 and TRBJ2-2, the full variable domain reads KAGVTQTPRYLIKTRGQQVTLSCSPISGHRSVSWYQQTPGQGLQFLFEYFSETQRNKGNFPGRFSGRQFSNSRSEMNVSTLELGDSALYLCASSDPNTGELFFGEGSRLTVL.

This clonotype occurred a few times. This sequence may be a read error, since a much larger clone differs from it by one base. The CDR3: CSASDGRVSYEQYF. The CDR3 region has the DNA TGCAGTGCTAGTGACGGGAGGGTCTCCTACGAGCAGTACTTC. The chain couples TRBV20-1 to TRBJ2-7; the match to TRBD2 covers 8 bases. The CDR3 has 14 amino acids. Trimming cost V 3 bases and J 0 bases; bases outside gene matches: 4. Per germline, CDR1 DFQATT and CDR2 SNEGSKA (reference sequence).

The sample holds many counts of this clonotype. The chain joins TRBV28 to TRBJ2-7, with 7 bases that match TRBD2. The CDR3 consists of 15 residues. Germline V gene data show CDR1 as MDHEN and CDR2 as SYDVKM. V gave up 2 bases and J gave up 1 base; unmatched junction bases: 5. CDR3 in DNA: TGTGCCAGCAGTTTAGTGGCTAGCGGTTCCTACGAGCAGTACTTC. Translating gives CASSLVASGSYEQYF.